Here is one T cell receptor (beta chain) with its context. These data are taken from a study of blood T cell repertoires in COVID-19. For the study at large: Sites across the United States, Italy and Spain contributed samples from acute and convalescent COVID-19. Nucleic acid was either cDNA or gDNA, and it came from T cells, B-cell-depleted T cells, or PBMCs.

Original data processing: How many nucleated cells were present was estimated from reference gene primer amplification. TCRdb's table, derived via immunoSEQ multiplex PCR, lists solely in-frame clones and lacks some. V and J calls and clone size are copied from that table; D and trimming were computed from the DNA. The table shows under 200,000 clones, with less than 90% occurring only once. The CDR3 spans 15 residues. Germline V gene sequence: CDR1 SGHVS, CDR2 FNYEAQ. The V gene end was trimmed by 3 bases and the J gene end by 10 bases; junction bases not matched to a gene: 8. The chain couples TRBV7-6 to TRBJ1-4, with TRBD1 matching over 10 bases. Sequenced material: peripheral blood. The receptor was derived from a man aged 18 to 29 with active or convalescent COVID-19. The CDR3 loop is CASSFRGQGDRKLFF. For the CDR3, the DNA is TGTGCCAGCAGCTTCAGAGGACAGGGGGATCGAAAACTGTTTTTT.